This TCR beta chain is from a study of cytomegalovirus exposure and HLA in healthy donors. For the study at large: As released early, the data held 85 million to 95 million unique TCRs from HLA-typed donors.

Regarding this clone: Antigen specificity is unknown.

Study-wide results and limits: For TCR beta chains, V- and J-gene trimming was later linked to a missense DCLRE1C variant.

V shed 4 bases and J 1 base; nucleotides not matched to a gene: 8. The germline gives CDR1 SEHNR, CDR2 FQNEAQ (reference sequence). The CDR3 spans 16 residues. PCR involved 60 Vbeta and 13 Jbeta primers. Repertoires were generated with immunoSEQ multiplex PCR, while TCRdb's copy carries only in-frame clones and drops some. Counted here are around 150,000 clones, approximately 76% occurring once; the ten biggest clones make up roughly 2%. The J gene is TRBJ1-2, the V gene TRBV7-9; the match to TRBD1 covers 8 bases. The sequencing input was PBMCs. This TCR was recovered from a female donor in good health and CMV-seronegative. The CDR3 loop reads CASSSVGTGFNYGYTF. The CDR3 DNA reads as TGTGCCAGCAGCTCTGTCGGGACAGGCTTTAACTATGGCTACACCTTC.